The sequence of this TCR beta chain was determined in a study of beta chain features in type 1 diabetes. Investigators reverse transcribed all isolated RNA, so they sequenced expressed TCRB transcripts. The repertoire was sequenced with immunoSEQ multiplex PCR; TCRdb's copy has only in-frame clones and lacks some. In the table there are 250,000 to 350,000 clones, 14% of which are singletons. This clone was picked up many times. CDR1 is ENHRY, CDR2 SYGVKD, per germline. The CDR3 contains 14 residues. The V end was cut by 2 bases, the J end by 5 bases, with 13 bases between. Material for sequencing was central memory CD4+ T cells from blood. This chain links TRBV10-3 with TRBJ2-7; D is unresolved. This TCR came from a man aged 25-45 years in good health. The CDR3 DNA sequence: TGTGCCATCAGTGAGGCCCTCTCTCCCGACGAGCAGTACTTC. Its protein product is CAISEALSPDEQYF.